This T cell receptor (beta chain) comes out of a study of T-cell reconstitution after alpha-beta-depleted transplantation in children. Preparation of the TCRbeta library involved a method that used unique molecular identifiers. TCRdb reprocessed the PCR reads via MiXCR and lists one record per CDR3 protein. The data show around 240,000 distinct CDR3 sequences, 6.5% to 9% seen once. This clonotype was seen more than once but under ten times. Its cognate antigen is unknown. Points from the study as a whole: Several hundred expanded graft clones reportedly gave rise to the alpha-beta T cells present about two months after transplant. Diversity and T-cell counts at one year after transplant derived mostly from new T cells.

This CDR3 comprises 14 residues. Germline values: CDR1 SGHRS, CDR2 YFSETQ. Trimming took 1 base from V and 3 from J; bases not matched to a gene: 2. This receptor was obtained from a male patient younger than 18 who had a stem cell transplant for acute lymphoblastic leukemia, so the T cells may come from the graft donor. The chain joins TRBV5-1 to TRBJ2-3, with TRBD1 matching over 7 bases. The input for sequencing was PBMCs, mostly from graft donor cells, taken 180 days after TCRalphabeta/CD19-depleted stem cell transplant. The CDR3 DNA is TGCGCCAGCAGCTTGCCGGGACAGACAGATACGCAGTATTTT. Translated, it gives CASSLPGQTDTQYF.